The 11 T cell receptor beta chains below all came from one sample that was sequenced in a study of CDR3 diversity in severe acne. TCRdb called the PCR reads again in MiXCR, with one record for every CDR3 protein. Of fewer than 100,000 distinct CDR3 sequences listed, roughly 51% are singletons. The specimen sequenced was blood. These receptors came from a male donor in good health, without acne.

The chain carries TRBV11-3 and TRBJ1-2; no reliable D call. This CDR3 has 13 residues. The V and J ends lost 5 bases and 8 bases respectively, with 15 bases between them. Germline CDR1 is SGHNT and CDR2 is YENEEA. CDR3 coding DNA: TGTGCCAGCAGCCACACGAGGGTAGGCGGCTACACCTTC. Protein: CASSHTRVGGYTF.

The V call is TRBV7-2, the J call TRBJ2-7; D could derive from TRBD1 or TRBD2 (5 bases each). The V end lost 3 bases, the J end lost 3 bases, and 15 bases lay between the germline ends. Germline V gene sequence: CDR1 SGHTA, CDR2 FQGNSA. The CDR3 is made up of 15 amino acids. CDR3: CASSLGVLILYEQYF. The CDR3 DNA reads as TGTGCCAGCAGCTTGGGGGTCCTTATTCTCTACGAGCAGTACTTC. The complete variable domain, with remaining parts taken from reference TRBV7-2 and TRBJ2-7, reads GAGVSQSPSNKVTEKGKDVELRCDPISGHTALYWYRQSLGQGLEFLIYFQGNSAPDKSGLPSDRFSAERTGGSVSTLTIQRTQQEDSAVYLCASSLGVLILYEQYFGPGTRLTVT.

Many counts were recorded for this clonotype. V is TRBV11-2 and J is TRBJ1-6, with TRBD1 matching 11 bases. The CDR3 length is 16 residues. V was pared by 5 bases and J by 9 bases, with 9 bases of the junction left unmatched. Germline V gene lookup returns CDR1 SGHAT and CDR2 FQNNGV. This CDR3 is CASSAATGQGGSPLHF. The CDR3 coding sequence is TGTGCCAGCAGCGCGGCGACGGGACAGGGGGGTTCACCCCTCCACTTT.

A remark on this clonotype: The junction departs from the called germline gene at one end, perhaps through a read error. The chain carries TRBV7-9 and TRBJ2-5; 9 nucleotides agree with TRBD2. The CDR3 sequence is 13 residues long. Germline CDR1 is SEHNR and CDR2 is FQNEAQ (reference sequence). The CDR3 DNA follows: TGTGCCAGCAGCTCTTTAGCGGGAGAGACCCAGTGCTTC. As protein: CASSSLAGETQCF. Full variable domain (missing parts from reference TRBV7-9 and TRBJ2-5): DTGVSQNPRHKITKRGQNVTFRCDPISEHNRLYWYRQTLGQGPEFLTYFQNEAQLEKSRLLSDRFSAERPKGSFSTLEIQRTEQGDSAMYLCASSSLAGETQCFGPGTRLLVL.

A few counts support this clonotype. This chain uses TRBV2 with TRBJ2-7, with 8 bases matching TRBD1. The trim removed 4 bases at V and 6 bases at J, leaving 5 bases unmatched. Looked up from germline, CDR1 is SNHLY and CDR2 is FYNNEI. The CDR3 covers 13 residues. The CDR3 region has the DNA TGTGCCAGCAGTGTGACAGGGGTTGCCGAGCAGTACTTC. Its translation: CASSVTGVAEQYF.

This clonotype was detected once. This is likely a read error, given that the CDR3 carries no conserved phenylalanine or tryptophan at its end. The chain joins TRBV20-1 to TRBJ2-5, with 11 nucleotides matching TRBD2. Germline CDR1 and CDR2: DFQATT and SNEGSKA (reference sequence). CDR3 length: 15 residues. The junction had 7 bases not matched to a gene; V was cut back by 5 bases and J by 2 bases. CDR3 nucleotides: TGCAGTGCTCCAAGACTAGCGGGGCCGCAAGAGACCCAGTACCTC. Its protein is CSAPRLAGPQETQYL.

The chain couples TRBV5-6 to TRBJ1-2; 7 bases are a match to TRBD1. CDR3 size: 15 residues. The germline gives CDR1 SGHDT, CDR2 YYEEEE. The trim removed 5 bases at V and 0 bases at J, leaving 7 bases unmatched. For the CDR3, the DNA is TGTGCCAGCAGTCTACAGGGGCTAACTAACTATGGCTACACCTTC. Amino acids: CASSLQGLTNYGYTF.

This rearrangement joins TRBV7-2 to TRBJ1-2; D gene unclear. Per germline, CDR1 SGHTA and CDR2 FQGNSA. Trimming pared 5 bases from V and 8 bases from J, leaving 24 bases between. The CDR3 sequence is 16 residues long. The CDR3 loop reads CASSARTDGWWEGYTF. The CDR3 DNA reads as TGTGCCAGCAGCGCCCGCACGGACGGGTGGTGGGAGGGCTACACCTTC.

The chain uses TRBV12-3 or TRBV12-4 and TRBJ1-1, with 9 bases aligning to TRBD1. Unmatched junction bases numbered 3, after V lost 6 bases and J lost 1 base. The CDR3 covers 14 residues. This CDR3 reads CASRETGGNTEAFF. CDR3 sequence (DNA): TGTGCCAGCAGAGAGACAGGGGGGAACACTGAAGCTTTCTTT.

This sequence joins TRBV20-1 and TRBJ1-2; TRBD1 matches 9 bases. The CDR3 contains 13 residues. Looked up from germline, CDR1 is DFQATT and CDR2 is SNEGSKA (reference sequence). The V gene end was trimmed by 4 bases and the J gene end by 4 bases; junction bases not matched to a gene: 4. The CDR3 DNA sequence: TGCAGTGCTAAAGGACAGGGGTCCTATGGCTACACCTTC. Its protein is CSAKGQGSYGYTF.

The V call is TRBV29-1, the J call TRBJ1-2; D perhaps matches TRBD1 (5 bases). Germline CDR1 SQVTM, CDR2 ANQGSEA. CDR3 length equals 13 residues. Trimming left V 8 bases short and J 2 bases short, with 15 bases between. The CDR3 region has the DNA TGCAGCACCACTCCAGGGCAGAACTATGGCTACACCTTC. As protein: CSTTPGQNYGYTF.